The next 29 T cell receptor beta chains were all read from a single sample in a study of blood T cell repertoires in COVID-19. Only in-frame clones appear in the TCRdb table, and some are missing; sequencing was by immunoSEQ multiplex PCR. The table has about 53,000 clones, 65% to 80% seen once. What was sequenced was peripheral blood. Receptor source: a man aged 65 to 85 with active or convalescent COVID-19.

The chain couples TRBV7-9 to TRBJ1-2; 10 positions match TRBD1. V was clipped by 5 bases and J by 5 bases; unmatched bases: 5. The CDR3 covers 14 residues. In germline, CDR1 is SEHNR, CDR2 FQNEAQ (reference sequence). The CDR3 loop is CASSKDRGVYGYTF. The CDR3 DNA follows: TGTGCCAGCAGCAAGGACAGGGGGGTATATGGCTACACCTTC. The full variable domain, rest sourced from reference TRBV7-9 and TRBJ1-2, is DTGVSQNPRHKITKRGQNVTFRCDPISEHNRLYWYRQTLGQGPEFLTYFQNEAQLEKSRLLSDRFSAERPKGSFSTLEIQRTEQGDSAMYLCASSKDRGVYGYTFGSGTRLTVV.

The chain joins TRBV29-1 to TRBJ2-5; 7 bases map to TRBD1. CDR3 length equals 13 residues. Per germline, CDR1 SQVTM and CDR2 ANQGSEA. The V and J ends lost 6 bases and 1 base, in that order; junction bases with no gene match: 5. The CDR3 bases are TGCAGCGTGGGTGGGACAGTCCAAGAGACCCAGTACTTC. Translated: CSVGGTVQETQYF.

The chain links TRBV5-6 to TRBJ2-1; maybe TRBD1 (6 bases). The CDR3 is made up of 15 amino acids. Trimming shortened V by 3 bases and J by 8 bases, and 18 bases separated the two germline ends. Germline V gives CDR1 SGHDT, CDR2 YYEEEE. CDR3 coding DNA: TGTGCCAGCAGCTATAATAGAATTGGGGGCGATGAGCAGTTCTTC. The encoded protein is CASSYNRIGGDEQFF.

The chain recombines TRBV24-1 with TRBJ2-7, with 7 bases fitting TRBD1. The CDR3 covers 13 residues. V dropped 3 bases and J dropped 7; count of bases not matched to a gene: 5. Germline assignment: CDR1 KGHDR and CDR2 SFDVKD. The CDR3 loop reads CATSDAYRGEQYF. CDR3 sequence (DNA): TGTGCCACCAGTGATGCTTACAGGGGAGAGCAGTACTTC.

This chain joins TRBV6-1 and TRBJ2-3; 12 positions match TRBD1. In germline, CDR1 is MNHNS, CDR2 SASEGT. The CDR3 sequence is 17 residues long. With V trimmed by 4 bases and J by 4 bases, 9 bases remained unmatched. The CDR3 spells CASSASTGTGGADTQYF. CDR3 coding DNA: TGTGCCAGCAGTGCCTCAACCGGGACAGGGGGCGCAGATACGCAGTATTTT.

CDR3 bases: TGTGCCAGCACCGGGGGAACTGAAGCTTTCTTT. It codes for CASTGGTEAFF. The chain carries TRBV6-5 and TRBJ1-1; D perhaps matches TRBD1 (5 bases). The CDR3 consists of 11 residues. Trimming cost V 7 bases and J 5 bases, with 8 bases left between them. In germline, CDR1 is MNHEY, CDR2 SVGAGI.

This chain uses TRBV20-1 with TRBJ2-1; D perhaps matches TRBD1 (5 bases). The V and J ends lost 3 bases and 4 bases respectively, with 13 bases between them. Germline assignment: CDR1 DFQATT and CDR2 SNEGSKA (reference sequence). The CDR3 extends over 14 amino acids. CDR3 DNA sequence: TGCAGTGCTAGTGAAACAGGAGAATACAATGAGCAGTTCTTC. Its translation is CSASETGEYNEQFF.

This chain connects TRBV9 to TRBJ2-3; 9 nucleotides align to TRBD2. The V and J ends lost 5 bases and 0 bases, in that order; junction bases with no gene match: 4. This CDR3 has 15 residues. Germline CDR1 SGDLS, CDR2 YYNGEE. CDR3 sequence (DNA): TGTGCCAGCAGAGCGGGGGGATTAAGCACAGATACGCAGTATTTT. This encodes CASRAGGLSTDTQYF.

V is TRBV6-5 and J is TRBJ2-7; TRBD1 matches 9 bases. The ends lost 6 bases at V and 3 bases at J; junction bases unmatched: 3. The CDR3 is 13 amino acids. Germline-derived CDR1 and CDR2 are MNHEY and SVGAGI. For the CDR3, the DNA is TGTGCCAGCAGATCGGGACAGGGCTACGAGCAGTACTTC. Translated: CASRSGQGYEQYF.

The V and J genes are TRBV11-3 and TRBJ1-1; the D gene is possibly TRBD1 (6 bases). The CDR3 consists of 14 residues. Per germline, CDR1 SGHNT and CDR2 YENEEA. V shed 4 bases and J shed 0 bases, with 9 bases lying between them. In DNA form, the CDR3 reads TGTGCCAGCAGCTCCGGACAGATGAACACTGAAGCTTTCTTT. Translation gives CASSSGQMNTEAFF.

The CDR3, as DNA: TGTGCCAGCAGCCGTGACTGGGGCAACACTGAAGCTTTCTTT. Translated, it gives CASSRDWGNTEAFF. The chain employs TRBV7-2 and TRBJ1-1; maybe TRBD1 (5 bases). V lost 5 bases to trimming and J lost 2 bases, with 12 bases between them. The CDR3 spans 14 residues. The germline gives CDR1 SGHTA, CDR2 FQGNSA.

The chain recombines TRBV11-3 with TRBJ2-5; D possibly corresponds to TRBD1 (6 bases). From germline, CDR1 is SGHNT and CDR2 YENEEA. The CDR3 length is 18 residues. The ends were cut back, 1 base at V and 2 bases at J, with 20 bases in the middle. The CDR3 is CASSLVWRTDDGQETQYF. Written as DNA, the CDR3 is TGTGCCAGCAGCTTAGTGTGGAGGACAGACGATGGACAAGAGACCCAGTACTTC.

The V and J genes are TRBV11-2 and TRBJ2-7, with 8 bases fitting TRBD2. Germline loops: CDR1 SGHAT, CDR2 FQNNGV. Trimming at V came to 4 bases and at J to 0 bases, leaving 8 bases not matched to a gene. This CDR3 is built from 16 residues. The CDR3, as DNA: TGTGCCAGCAGCTCCTTTCAGCGGGGGCGCTCCTACGAGCAGTACTTC. Translation: CASSSFQRGRSYEQYF. Combining the CDR3 with reference TRBV11-2 and TRBJ2-7 gives the whole variable domain EAGVAQSPRYKIIEKRQSVAFWCNPISGHATLYWYQQILGQGPKLLIQFQNNGVVDDSQLPKDRFSAERLKGVDSTLKIQPAKLEDSAVYLCASSSFQRGRSYEQYFGPGTRLTVT.

This clone was seen only a few times. The rearrangement joins TRBV6-2 or TRBV6-3 to TRBJ2-1; 7 bases map to TRBD2. Germline V lookup: CDR1 MNHEY, CDR2 SVGEGT. J gave up 1 base and V 0 bases, and 3 bases lay outside the gene matches. There are 16 residues in the CDR3. The CDR3 nucleotides read TGTGCCAGCAGTTACTCCGCGGGAGTTTCCTACAATGAGCAGTTCTTC. As protein: CASSYSAGVSYNEQFF.

J is TRBJ1-2 and V is TRBV12-3 or TRBV12-4, with a possible D match to TRBD1 (5 bases). The CDR3 is 12 residues long. The ends were cut back, 6 bases at V and 8 bases at J, with 13 bases in the middle. The CDR3 DNA reads as TGTGCCAGCAGCCCATGGGGGGACGGCTACACCTTC. Amino acid sequence: CASSPWGDGYTF.

By sample fraction, this clone is medium-sized. The chain is built from TRBV2 and TRBJ1-3; no firm D call. This CDR3 has 13 amino acids. Trimming pared 8 bases from V and 0 bases from J, leaving 8 bases between. Germline loops: CDR1 SNHLY, CDR2 FYNNEI. CDR3 nucleotides: TGTGCCAGCGAAGGGAGCTCTGGAAACACCATATATTTT. Translation: CASEGSSGNTIYF.

The chain employs TRBV5-1 and TRBJ1-4; TRBD1 matches 7 bases. V shed 4 bases, J shed 8 bases, and the junction held 23 bases outside the gene matches. CDR3 length: 19 amino acids. The germline V gene encodes CDR1 SGHRS and CDR2 YFSETQ. This CDR3 reads CASSPIGTANSEAREKLFF. The CDR3 nucleotides are TGCGCCAGCAGCCCAATCGGGACAGCAAATTCTGAGGCGAGGGAAAAACTGTTTTTT.

This sequence joins TRBV19 and TRBJ2-5; 10 bases are a match to TRBD2. V shed 6 bases, J shed 2 bases, and the junction held 3 bases outside the gene matches. CDR1 and CDR2 from the germline V gene are LNHDA and SQIVND (reference sequence). CDR3 length: 14 residues. The chain's CDR3 is CASRALAGQETQYF. The CDR3 bases are TGTGCCAGTAGGGCACTAGCGGGGCAAGAGACCCAGTACTTC.

This sequence joins TRBV3-1 (or the pseudogene TRBV3-2) and TRBJ1-6, with D maybe TRBD1 (5 bases). V shed 3 bases and J shed 10 bases, with 13 bases lying between them. Germline V gene sequence: CDR1 LGHDT, CDR2 YNNKEL (reference sequence). There are 14 residues in the CDR3. CDR3 amino acids: CASSQQQVNSPLHF. In nucleotides, the CDR3 is TGTGCCAGCAGCCAGCAACAGGTAAACTCACCCCTCCACTTT.

V usage is TRBV5-5 and J usage is TRBJ1-1, with TRBD1 matching over 9 bases. J lost 1 base, V lost 4 bases, and 5 bases had no gene match. The CDR3 loop spans 15 amino acids. Germline loops: CDR1 SGHKS, CDR2 YYEKEE (reference sequence). The CDR3 protein is CASSRVGQGNTEAFF. CDR3 sequence (DNA): TGTGCCAGCAGCCGAGTGGGACAGGGGAACACTGAAGCTTTCTTT.

The chain couples TRBV12-3 or TRBV12-4 to TRBJ1-4, with D unclear. The CDR3 loop spans 13 amino acids. The ends were cut back, 6 bases at V and 7 bases at J, with 12 bases in the middle. The DNA of the CDR3 is TGTGCCAGCAGAGGAGGGATGGGTGAAAAACTGTTTTTT. This translates into CASRGGMGEKLFF.

The chain joins TRBV5-4 to TRBJ1-1; 8 nucleotides line up with TRBD1. The CDR3 spans 15 residues. J gave up 3 bases and V 5 bases, and 9 bases lay outside the gene matches. The V gene's germline CDR1 is SGHNT and CDR2 YYREEE (reference sequence). The CDR3 protein is CASRPGQGGYTEAFF. CDR3 coding DNA: TGTGCCAGCAGACCTGGACAGGGTGGGTACACTGAAGCTTTCTTT.

This chain uses TRBV7-9 with TRBJ2-7; the D gene is possibly TRBD2 (6 bases). The germline V gene has CDR1 SEHNR and CDR2 FQNEAQ (reference sequence). The CDR3 contains 13 residues. The ends were cut back, 4 bases at V and 2 bases at J, with 9 bases in the middle. The DNA of the CDR3 is TGTGCCAGCAGCTGGGGGACTGCCTACGAGCAGTACTTC. This codes for CASSWGTAYEQYF.

The J gene is TRBJ2-4, the V gene TRBV19; 11 bases line up with TRBD1. Germline V gives CDR1 LNHDA, CDR2 SQIVND (reference sequence). Losses at the gene ends were 6 bases for V and 7 bases for J; bases not matched to a gene: 8. This CDR3 is 15 amino acids long. The DNA for the CDR3 is TGTGCCAGTAGCTCCAGGACAGGGGGCTTGAACATTCAGTACTTC. As protein: CASSSRTGGLNIQYF.

This chain uses TRBV27 with TRBJ2-5; the D gene is possibly TRBD2 (6 bases). The CDR3 covers 15 residues. The V end lost 2 bases, the J end lost 5 bases, and 15 bases lay between the germline ends. Looked up from germline, CDR1 is MNHEY and CDR2 is SMNVEV (reference sequence). In DNA, the CDR3 is TGTGCCAGCAGTTTAACACCCGGAGGGAAGGAGACCCAGTACTTC. Amino acids: CASSLTPGGKETQYF.

The rearrangement joins TRBV24-1 to TRBJ2-2, with 10 bases lining up with TRBD1. Germline V gene sequence: CDR1 KGHDR, CDR2 SFDVKD. The CDR3 has 20 amino acids. Trimming took 2 bases from V and 0 from J; bases not matched to a gene: 11. The CDR3 region is CATSDSDRGRHNANTGELFF. CDR3 in DNA: TGTGCCACCAGTGATTCCGACAGGGGGCGGCATAACGCGAACACCGGGGAGCTGTTTTTT.

This clone showed up just once. The chain joins TRBV30 to TRBJ1-1; TRBD1 aligns across 10 bases. Per germline, CDR1 GTSNPN and CDR2 SVGIG (reference sequence). CDR3 length equals 13 residues. Unmatched junction bases numbered 5, after V lost 7 bases and J lost 3 bases. The CDR3, as DNA: TGTGCCTCGACAGGGGGCGCTGACACTGAAGCTTTCTTT. Encoded protein: CASTGGADTEAFF.

The chain combines TRBV10-3 with TRBJ1-1; D gene uncertain. Germline-derived CDR1 and CDR2 are ENHRY and SYGVKD. The CDR3 totals 13 residues. Between the trimmed V and J ends, which lost 2 bases and 1 base, there was a span of 5 bases. The CDR3 region has the DNA TGTGCCATCAGTGAGACACAGAACACTGAAGCTTTCTTT. The encoded protein is CAISETQNTEAFF.

Comments on this clone: Other DNA sequences in this specimen translate into the identical CDR3. The gene calls are TRBV19 and TRBJ1-5; the D is unclear. V dropped 3 bases and J dropped 1 base, with 7 bases sitting between them. There are 14 residues in the CDR3. The germline gives CDR1 LNHDA, CDR2 SQIVND (reference sequence). CDR3: CASSIRESNQPQHF. The CDR3 nucleotides read TGTGCCAGTAGTATTAGAGAGAGCAATCAGCCCCAGCATTTT.